Below, 20 T cell receptor beta chains from the same sample are listed, as sequenced in a study of T cell responses to AZD1222 COVID-19 vaccine. Libraries were prepared by immunoSEQ multiplex PCR; TCRdb keeps only in-frame clonotypes and omits some of them. Here the sample spans some 200,000 clones, 85% to 95% being singletons. The sequencing used peripheral blood, collected on day 0 of MenACWY control vaccination. These receptors were obtained from an adult in good health.

V is TRBV18 and J is TRBJ1-1; a weak D match, TRBD1 (6 bases). This CDR3 spans 16 amino acids. The V end lost 0 bases, the J end lost 1 base, and 12 bases lay between the germline ends. The V gene's germline CDR1 is KGHSH and CDR2 LQKENI. The CDR3 region is CASSPPQGVRNTEAFF. The CDR3 bases are TGTGCCAGCTCACCACCACAGGGAGTGAGGAACACTGAAGCTTTCTTT.

A single count supports this clone. The chain combines TRBV3-1 (or the pseudogene TRBV3-2) with TRBJ1-3; D is unresolved. The CDR3 extends over 15 amino acids. Per germline, CDR1 LGHDT and CDR2 YNNKEL (reference sequence). V was trimmed by 0 bases and J by 7 bases, leaving 13 bases between them. CDR3 loop: CASSQDLMVRNTIYF. CDR3 DNA: TGTGCCAGCAGCCAAGATCTCATGGTGCGGAACACCATATATTTT.

This clone was seen only once. V is TRBV27 and J is TRBJ1-5; TRBD1 matches at 9 bases. CDR3 length: 14 amino acids. Trimming removed 7 bases from V and 4 bases from J; junction bases left unmatched: 5. The germline CDR1 and CDR2 sequences are MNHEY and SMNVEV (reference sequence). The CDR3 loop reads CASKTQGANQPQHF. CDR3 in DNA: TGTGCCAGCAAAACACAGGGGGCGAATCAGCCCCAGCATTTT.

The chain couples TRBV7-8 to TRBJ1-5; no clear D gene. Germline V lookup: CDR1 SGHVS, CDR2 FQNEAQ. The CDR3 runs 13 residues. The V and J ends lost 3 bases and 7 bases respectively, with 10 bases between them. Written as DNA, the CDR3 is TGTGCCAGCAGCTTTTCCCGGTTGCAGCCCCAGCATTTT. It is translated as CASSFSRLQPQHF.

The chain links TRBV18 to TRBJ1-3, with 8 bases aligning to TRBD1. Germline V gene data show CDR1 as KGHSH and CDR2 as LQKENI. This CDR3 is built from 15 residues. J was trimmed by 3 bases and V by 4 bases; bases with no gene match: 5. CDR3 coding DNA: TGTGCCAGCTCACAAAACAGGGGGAATGGAAACACCATATATTTT. This codes for CASSQNRGNGNTIYF.

The CDR3 spells CAWVGFDPSGANVLTF. The CDR3 DNA is TGTGCCTGGGTGGGGTTCGACCCTTCTGGGGCCAACGTCCTGACTTTC. This sequence joins TRBV30 and TRBJ2-6; no clear D gene. This CDR3 has 16 amino acids. The germline CDR1 and CDR2 sequences are GTSNPN and SVGIG (reference sequence). The V and J ends lost 5 bases and 1 base respectively, with 15 bases between them.

The chain links TRBV7-2 to TRBJ2-5; TRBD1 aligns across 8 bases. Germline CDR1 and CDR2: SGHTA and FQGNSA. Trimming took 2 bases from V and 4 from J; bases not matched to a gene: 3. The CDR3 extends over 14 amino acids. CDR3 in DNA: TGTGCCAGCAGCTTACAGCAGGGGGCAGAGACCCAGTACTTC. It yields the protein CASSLQQGAETQYF.

The rearrangement joins TRBV19 to TRBJ1-1; D unclear. CDR1 is LNHDA, CDR2 SQIVND, per germline (reference sequence). V was shortened by 5 bases and J by 4 bases, with 17 bases between the two germline ends. The CDR3 extends over 15 amino acids. The CDR3 sequence is CASSHRTRGSTEAFF. Here the CDR3 DNA reads TGTGCCAGTAGTCATCGGACCCGCGGAAGCACTGAAGCTTTCTTT.

This clone has only one observation. The chain employs TRBV5-1 and TRBJ1-1; the D is unclear. CDR1 SGHRS and CDR2 YFSETQ come from the germline V gene. This CDR3 contains 14 residues. V was cut by 5 bases and J by 1 base, with 12 bases left in between. CDR3 bases: TGCGCCAGCAGTAACGACGGATCGAACACTGAAGCTTTCTTT. This gives the protein CASSNDGSNTEAFF.

This chain connects TRBV7-9 to TRBJ1-2; D is ambiguous. V was pared by 5 bases and J by 8 bases, with 18 bases between. This CDR3 spans 14 amino acids. Germline V gene sequence: CDR1 SEHNR, CDR2 FQNEAQ (reference sequence). The CDR3 coding sequence is TGTGCCAGCAGCCCAGGTAGCGGCTCAGTAGGCTACACCTTC. Encoded protein: CASSPGSGSVGYTF.

The chain carries TRBV28 and TRBJ1-5; a possible D gene is TRBD1 (5 bases). V lost 9 bases, J lost 0 bases, and 9 bases lay in between. This CDR3 comprises 13 residues. CDR1 is MDHEN and CDR2 is SYDVKM in the germline V gene. CDR3 amino acids: CASSGGSNQPQHF. CDR3 coding DNA: TGTGCCAGTTCCGGGGGTAGCAATCAGCCCCAGCATTTT.

This sequence joins TRBV18 and TRBJ1-1; D not resolved. The CDR3 has 16 residues. Trimming took off 6 bases at V and 0 bases at J, with 17 bases between the two ends. Germline V gives CDR1 KGHSH, CDR2 LQKENI. The CDR3 nucleotides read TGTGCCAGCTCCCCAGGTGTCGGGCGGATGAACACTGAAGCTTTCTTT. Protein product: CASSPGVGRMNTEAFF.

This CDR3 is CASSPGTGVREQYF. In nucleotides, the CDR3 is TGTGCCAGCAGCCCCGGGACAGGGGTAAGGGAGCAGTACTTC. The V call is TRBV7-9, the J call TRBJ2-7; 10 bases line up with TRBD1. The V and J ends lost 5 bases and 7 bases, in that order; junction bases with no gene match: 8. This CDR3 has 14 amino acids. Germline V gives CDR1 SEHNR, CDR2 FQNEAQ (reference sequence).

This chain joins TRBV2 and TRBJ2-5; D possibly corresponds to TRBD1 (7 bases). CDR1 and CDR2 (germline): SNHLY, FYNNEI. Between the trimmed V and J ends, which lost 6 bases and 4 bases, there was a span of 12 bases. The CDR3 has 13 residues. CDR3: CASRHQGGETQYF. Written as DNA, the CDR3 is TGTGCCAGCAGACACCAGGGGGGAGAGACCCAGTACTTC.

Only one count was recorded for this clone. The CDR3 DNA reads TGTGCCAGCAGGGCGGGTTTAACCCAAGAGACCCAGTACTTC. Its protein is CASRAGLTQETQYF. J is TRBJ2-5 and V is TRBV13; D possibly corresponds to TRBD2 (5 bases). V gave up 6 bases and J gave up 1 base, with 12 bases separating them. The CDR3 spans 14 residues. Germline CDR1 and CDR2: PRHDT and FYEKMQ (reference sequence).

V is TRBV4-2 and J is TRBJ1-2, with a weak D call TRBD1 (5 bases). CDR3 length equals 16 residues. Germline assignment: CDR1 LGHNA and CDR2 YNFKEQ. Trimming left V 4 bases short and J 4 bases short, with 19 bases between. CDR3 bases: TGTGCCAGCAGCCCAGGAGGTGGGACTGGGCGCTATGGCTACACCTTC. This translates into CASSPGGGTGRYGYTF.

The gene calls are TRBV12-5 and TRBJ2-5; the D is unclear. Looked up from germline, CDR1 is LGHNT and CDR2 is FRNRAP. The V and J ends lost 6 bases and 5 bases respectively, with 1 base between them. This CDR3 is built from 9 residues. The CDR3 loop reads CASGETQYF. As DNA, the CDR3 is TGTGCTAGTGGGGAGACCCAGTACTTC.

The chain combines TRBV30 with TRBJ1-6; no definite D call. Germline V gene lookup returns CDR1 GTSNPN and CDR2 SVGIG (reference sequence). There are 14 residues in the CDR3. Trimming took 0 bases from V and 4 from J, leaving 7 bases between them. The CDR3 loop is CAWSVQGYNSPLHF. Written as DNA, the CDR3 is TGTGCCTGGAGTGTACAAGGTTATAATTCACCCCTCCACTTT. Combining the CDR3 with reference TRBV30 and TRBJ1-6 gives the whole variable domain SQTIHQWPATLVQPVGSPLSLECTVEGTSNPNLYWYRQAAGRGLQLLFYSVGIGQISSEVPQNLSASRPQDRQFILSSKKLLLSDSGFYLCAWSVQGYNSPLHFGNGTRLTVT.

V gene TRBV29-1 combines with J gene TRBJ1-1; D gene ambiguous. Germline V gene lookup returns CDR1 SQVTM and CDR2 ANQGSEA. Deletions cut 7 bases from V and 5 bases from J, with 14 bases between. This CDR3 spans 12 amino acids. The CDR3 reads CSASSIGTEAFF. DNA for the CDR3: TGCAGCGCCAGCTCCATTGGTACTGAAGCTTTCTTT.

The chain uses TRBV2 and TRBJ2-4; 8 nucleotides line up with TRBD2. Germline CDR1 is SNHLY and CDR2 is FYNNEI. The CDR3 contains 16 residues. The ends lost 0 bases at V and 4 bases at J; junction bases unmatched: 5. In DNA, the CDR3 is TGTGCCAGCAGTGAAGCTCCAGCGGGGGCTAAAAACATTCAGTACTTC. Its translation is CASSEAPAGAKNIQYF.